This TCR beta chain was observed in a study of blood T cells in healthy people across ages. CDR3 length: 13 amino acids. Germline CDR1 and CDR2: MRHNA and SNTAGT. With V trimmed by 8 bases and J by 5 bases, 6 bases remained unmatched. Using a J-beta primer mix together with a sample-barcoded 5' primer, a second PCR was run for roughly 6 to 11 cycles. Via MiXCR, TCRdb re-called the 5' RACE reads, giving one row per CDR3 protein. The table includes around 1,600,000 distinct CDR3 sequences, approximately 43% detected once. Source material: blood. The chain links TRBV6-4 to TRBJ2-1; 7 bases are shared with TRBD1. This receptor was identified in a woman aged 18-30 years in good health. The CDR3 region is CASRRQGDNEQFF. The CDR3 DNA reads as TGTGCCAGCCGGAGACAGGGCGACAATGAGCAGTTCTTC.